This is a list of T cell receptor beta chains from one sample in a study of resident and recirculating memory T cells in vitiligo. Libraries were prepared by immunoSEQ multiplex PCR; TCRdb keeps only in-frame clonotypes and omits some of them. The profile shows about 45,000 clones, 85% to 95% of them singletons. The sequenced sample consisted of blood. The receptors shown here come from a male donor with vitiligo. CDR3s include the opening cysteine and the closing phenylalanine or tryptophan. Fields, in order: V gene, D gene, clone size, J gene, CDR3 protein, CDR3 DNA. D genes are given only for firm matches. The size field is filled for only some rows; it gives once, few, many or a size class.

TRBV7-9	-	-	TRBJ1-1	CASSLSGDTEAFF	TGTGCCAGCAGCTTATCCGGGGACACTGAAGCTTTCTTT
TRBV6-6	TRBD1	-	TRBJ1-1	CASSPDRYTEAFF	TGTGCCAGCAGTCCGGACAGGTACACTGAAGCTTTCTTT
TRBV6-4	-	-	TRBJ2-1	CASSAQTGYPTEQFF	TGTGCCAGCAGTGCCCAAACAGGGTACCCCACTGAGCAGTTCTTC
TRBV7-2	-	-	TRBJ2-1	CASSPQTASSYNEQFF	TGTGCCAGCAGCCCCCAGACTGCTAGCTCCTACAATGAGCAGTTCTTC
TRBV29-1	TRBD1	-	TRBJ1-2	CSVGTGVLYGYTF	TGCAGCGTTGGGACAGGGGTTCTTTATGGCTACACCTTC
TRBV5-3	-	-	TRBJ1-1	CARSTKRGFF	TGTGCCAGAAGCACCAAACGAGGTTTCTTT
TRBV27	-	-	TRBJ1-6	CASSSRQSNSPLHF	TGTGCCAGCAGTTCGCGACAGAGTAATTCACCCCTCCACTTT
TRBV11-2	-	-	TRBJ1-1	CASSLIYSEAFF	TGTGCCAGCAGCCTTATATACAGTGAAGCTTTCTTT
TRBV2	TRBD1	-	TRBJ1-5	CASRGDRGPYSNQPQHF	TGTGCCAGCAGGGGGGACAGGGGGCCTTATAGCAATCAGCCCCAGCATTTT
TRBV2	-	-	TRBJ2-2	CASKGGANTGELFF	TGTGCCAGCAAGGGGGGGGCGAACACCGGGGAGCTGTTTTTT
TRBV6-5	TRBD2	-	TRBJ2-5	CASSYGRGGQRETQYF	TGTGCCAGCAGTTACGGGCGGGGGGGCCAGCGAGAGACCCAGTACTTC
TRBV27	-	-	TRBJ1-1	CASSLGLNTEAFF	TGTGCCAGCAGTTTAGGCCTGAACACTGAAGCTTTCTTT
TRBV7-8	-	-	TRBJ1-2	CASSLGAGPLLYGYTF	TGTGCCAGCAGCTTAGGTGCAGGGCCCTTACTCTATGGCTACACCTTC
TRBV19	-	-	TRBJ2-7	CASSYYGQPYEQYF	TGTGCCAGTAGCTACTACGGACAGCCCTACGAGCAGTACTTC
TRBV5-6	-	-	TRBJ1-2	CASSFRSRPGYGYTF	TGTGCCAGCAGCTTTAGGTCGAGACCAGGGTATGGCTACACCTTC
TRBV11-2	TRBD2	-	TRBJ2-1	CASLAGALTYNEQFF	TGTGCCTCACTAGCGGGGGCTCTGACCTACAATGAGCAGTTCTTC
TRBV18	-	-	TRBJ2-3	CASSRRENTDTQYF	TGTGCCAGCTCTCGGAGGGAGAACACAGATACGCAGTATTTT
TRBV6-4	-	-	TRBJ2-3	CARTGSPDTQYF	TGTGCCAGGACAGGTTCTCCAGATACGCAGTATTTT
TRBV5-4	-	-	TRBJ2-1	CASNPPSGNEQFF	TGTGCCAGCAATCCTCCGTCCGGCAATGAGCAGTTCTTC
TRBV2	-	-	TRBJ1-5	CASSEWQGLQPQHF	TGTGCCAGCAGTGAGTGGCAGGGGCTTCAGCCCCAGCATTTT
TRBV6-5	-	-	TRBJ2-2	CASSYRGHPFSGELFF	TGTGCCAGCAGTTACCGTGGCCACCCATTCTCAGGGGAGCTGTTTTTT
TRBV4-1	-	-	TRBJ2-6	CASSPTNSGANVLTF	TGCGCCAGCAGCCCCACAAACTCTGGGGCCAACGTCCTGACTTTC
TRBV30	-	-	TRBJ2-5	CAWSVLPGTYQETQYF	TGTGCCTGGAGTGTACTCCCCGGGACATATCAAGAGACCCAGTACTTC
TRBV9	-	-	TRBJ2-1	CASSVATSNEQFF	TGTGCCAGCAGCGTAGCTACTAGCAATGAGCAGTTCTTC
TRBV6-6	-	-	TRBJ2-7	CASSYSRGGGYEQYF	TGTGCCAGCAGTTACTCGAGGGGGGGAGGCTACGAGCAGTACTTC
TRBV6-5	-	once	TRBJ1-4	CASSLGTTNEKLFF	TGTGCCAGCAGTCTCGGGACAACTAATGAAAAACTGTTTTTT
TRBV14	TRBD1	few	TRBJ1-2	CASSQDRGPGYTF	TGTGCCAGCAGCCAAGACAGGGGGCCCGGCTACACCTTC
TRBV6-4	TRBD2	-	TRBJ2-1	CASIKRGGSSYNEQFF	TGTGCCAGCATTAAGCGGGGAGGTAGCTCCTACAATGAGCAGTTCTTC
TRBV6-6	-	-	TRBJ1-4	CASSPSQLEGDEKLFF	TGTGCCAGCAGTCCCAGCCAACTGGAGGGCGATGAAAAACTGTTTTTT
TRBV7-2	TRBD2	-	TRBJ2-5	CASSLGLAGTQYF	TGTGCCAGCAGCTTAGGACTAGCGGGGACCCAGTACTTC
TRBV30	-	once	TRBJ2-5	CAWSVLPGAMETQYF	TGTGCCTGGAGTGTACTACCAGGGGCCATGGAGACCCAGTACTTC
TRBV5-5	TRBD1	-	TRBJ2-3	CASSHPGQGTHTQYF	TGTGCCAGCAGCCACCCGGGACAGGGAACGCATACGCAGTATTTT
TRBV7-2	-	-	TRBJ1-6	CASSSAGYESPLHF	TGTGCCAGCAGCTCCGCAGGATACGAGTCACCCCTCCACTTT
TRBV10-3	TRBD1	-	TRBJ1-1	CAITGTGEKSEAFF	TGTGCCATCACCGGGACAGGGGAAAAATCTGAAGCTTTCTTT
TRBV7-2	TRBD1	-	TRBJ2-1	CASSWDRGIDEQFF	TGTGCCAGCAGCTGGGACAGGGGGATAGATGAGCAGTTCTTC
TRBV2	-	few	TRBJ1-2	CASKGGANNYGYTF	TGTGCCAGCAAAGGGGGGGCCAATAACTATGGCTACACCTTC
TRBV5-4	-	-	TRBJ1-3	CASSLYGGAGNTIYF	TGTGCCAGCAGCTTGTACGGGGGTGCGGGAAACACCATATATTTT
TRBV4-3	TRBD1	-	TRBJ2-1	CASSQERWQGARGEQFF	TGCGCCAGCAGCCAAGAACGGTGGCAGGGGGCACGCGGTGAGCAGTTCTTC
TRBV4-1	-	-	TRBJ2-2	CASSQGGQLINTGELFF	TGCGCCAGCAGCCAAGGGGGGCAGCTCATTAACACCGGGGAGCTGTTTTTT
TRBV7-2	TRBD1	-	TRBJ1-5	CASSLEGTGSGQPQHF	TGTGCCAGCAGCTTAGAGGGGACAGGGTCCGGGCAGCCCCAGCATTTT
TRBV5-4	TRBD1	-	TRBJ1-6	CASSPGQDLSSPLHF	TGTGCCAGCAGCCCAGGACAGGACTTAAGTTCACCCCTCCACTTT
TRBV9	TRBD2	-	TRBJ2-2	CASSVSSGGAGTGELFF	TGTGCCAGCAGCGTATCTAGCGGGGGGGCAGGAACCGGGGAGCTGTTTTTT
TRBV7-2	TRBD2	once	TRBJ2-5	CASSRGGSETQYF	TGTGCCAGCAGCCGGGGGGGTTCGGAGACCCAGTACTTC
TRBV4-3	-	-	TRBJ2-6	CASSQVARGTGANVLTF	TGCGCCAGCAGCCAAGTGGCCAGGGGCACTGGGGCCAACGTCCTGACTTTC
TRBV9	TRBD2	-	TRBJ2-1	CASSVVGGEQFF	TGTGCCAGCAGCGTAGTGGGGGGGGAGCAGTTCTTC
TRBV18	-	-	TRBJ1-1	CASSPLDGENTEAFF	TGTGCCAGCTCACCCCTTGACGGAGAGAACACTGAAGCTTTCTTT
TRBV7-2	-	-	TRBJ2-7	CASSPEQGRQYF	TGTGCCAGCAGCCCAGAACAGGGAAGGCAGTACTTC
TRBV30	-	-	TRBJ2-1	CAWSTLVEQFF	TGTGCCTGGAGTACTCTAGTCGAGCAGTTCTTC
TRBV6-5	TRBD1	-	TRBJ1-6	CATREDRDRGPFHF	TGTGCCACGAGGGAGGATCGGGACAGGGGGCCATTCCACTTT
TRBV7-9	-	-	TRBJ1-4	CASRGVKQGKGEKLFF	TGTGCCAGCAGAGGAGTAAAGCAGGGGAAGGGGGAAAAACTGTTTTTT